This T cell receptor beta chain appears in the sequencing data of a study of shared clonotypes between healthy human individuals. Each replicate PCR on the sorted subsets used about 220 ng DNA (around 30,000 T cell genomes). Clones were sequenced by immunoSEQ multiplex PCR, and TCRdb holds only the in-frame ones, with some missing. The sample shows some 1,400,000 clones, approximately 96% of them seen only once. Study results and limitations: Shared clonotypes across all four donors exceeded non-shared ones in generation probability.

The CDR3 runs to 17 residues. J lost 0 bases, V lost 1 base, and 6 bases had no gene match. Germline V gives CDR1 SGHRS, CDR2 YFSETQ. Of note for this clone: Its matching antigen is unknown.

The sample comprised naive CD4+ T cells sorted from blood. Subset in this sample: CD45RA+ positively selected. The clonotype comes from a man younger than 45 in good health. The rearrangement joins TRBV5-1 to TRBJ2-2; 7 nucleotides line up with TRBD1. The CDR3, as DNA: TGCGCCAGCAGCTTGATCGACAGGGCCGCGAACACCGGGGAGCTGTTTTTT. Protein product: CASSLIDRAANTGELFF.